This T cell receptor beta chain is from a study of cytomegalovirus exposure and HLA in healthy donors. To note about this clone: Its antigen is unknown.

Trimming took 6 bases from V and 6 from J, leaving 15 bases between them. The CDR3 loop spans 13 amino acids. From germline, CDR1 is MNHEY and CDR2 SVGAGI. PCR was performed using 60 Vbeta and 13 Jbeta primers. Clones were sequenced by immunoSEQ multiplex PCR, and TCRdb holds only the in-frame ones, with some missing. Found here are some 170,000 clones, approximately 78% of them singletons; the top ten hold around 7.7%. Whole-study findings and limits: Roughly uniform sequencing depth across donors was assumed, possibly incorrectly.

Specimen: PBMCs. The source is a woman aged 25 to 45 in good health and CMV-seropositive. The chain employs TRBV6-5 and TRBJ2-7, with D tentatively TRBD1 (6 bases). CDR3 in amino acids: CASSLQGRSEQYF. CDR3 in DNA: TGTGCCAGCAGCCTACAGGGAAGAAGCGAGCAGTACTTC.